One sample yielded the 15 T cell receptor beta chains listed below, sequenced in a study of T cell responses to AZD1222 COVID-19 vaccine. The table came from immunoSEQ multiplex PCR; TCRdb's copy has only in-frame clones and leaves some out. Of fewer than 180,000 clones in the sample, 94% were seen once. Sequenced here: peripheral blood, sampled on day 0 of AZD1222 vaccination. Source of these receptors: an adult in good health.

This clone was counted a single time. The rearrangement joins TRBV4-2 to TRBJ2-3; D ambiguous. Germline V gene data show CDR1 as LGHNA and CDR2 as YNFKEQ. Trimming stripped 1 base from V and 2 bases from J, with 10 bases between. The CDR3 runs to 15 residues. CDR3 nucleotides: TGTGCCAGCAGCCAAGCCAACACAAACACAGATACGCAGTATTTT. Translation gives CASSQANTNTDTQYF.

The chain is built from TRBV6-5 and TRBJ1-1; 7 bases match TRBD1. The CDR3 covers 14 residues. Germline CDR1 and CDR2: MNHEY and SVGAGI. V shed 7 bases and J 0 bases; nucleotides not matched to a gene: 5. Written as DNA, the CDR3 is TGTGCCAGCAAACCGGGACAGCTGAACACTGAAGCTTTCTTT. Amino acids: CASKPGQLNTEAFF.

This chain links TRBV2 with TRBJ1-6, with no clear D. This CDR3 contains 13 residues. Germline CDR1 reads SNHLY; CDR2 reads FYNNEI. V was trimmed by 11 bases and J by 4 bases, leaving 12 bases between them. CDR3 bases: TGTGCCGGGAGGAAGACTTATAATTCACCCCTCCACTTT. Its translation is CAGRKTYNSPLHF.

V and J are TRBV7-9 and TRBJ1-2; the match to TRBD1 covers 8 bases. Trimming cost V 4 bases and J 8 bases; bases outside gene matches: 6. The CDR3 covers 13 residues. CDR1 is SEHNR, CDR2 FQNEAQ, per germline (reference sequence). The DNA for the CDR3 is TGTGCCAGCAGCTCCAGTGGGACAGGAGGCTACACCTTC. It encodes CASSSSGTGGYTF.

V gene TRBV7-9 combines with J gene TRBJ1-1, with a possible D match to TRBD1 (6 bases). V lost 5 bases to trimming and J lost 2 bases, with 18 bases between them. Per the germline V gene, CDR1 is SEHNR and CDR2 is FQNEAQ (reference sequence). This CDR3 has 16 amino acids. The CDR3 region is CASSPKWGGFNTEAFF. CDR3 nucleotides: TGTGCCAGCAGCCCTAAGTGGGGGGGCTTTAACACTGAAGCTTTCTTT.

The chain uses TRBV7-3 and TRBJ1-6; 10 bases agree with TRBD1. The V segment lost 5 bases and the J segment 10 bases; nucleotides outside the gene matches: 8. This CDR3 contains 15 residues. Germline V gene data show CDR1 as SGHTA and CDR2 as FQGTGA. CDR3 protein: CASSQDRGASSPLHF. The DNA of the CDR3 is TGTGCCAGCAGCCAGGACAGGGGGGCCAGCTCACCCCTCCACTTT.

On this clone itself: The germline gene is not matched at one end of the junction; a read error may be the cause. The V and J genes are TRBV2 and TRBJ1-1; D not resolved. This CDR3 is 12 amino acids long. The germline V gene encodes CDR1 SNHLY and CDR2 FYNNEI. CDR3: CSASHVNTEAFF. The CDR3 coding sequence is TGCTCAGCCTCCCATGTGAACACTGAAGCTTTCTTT.

The V call is TRBV2, the J call TRBJ2-1; 11 bases align to TRBD2. Germline-derived CDR1 and CDR2 are SNHLY and FYNNEI. The V segment lost 7 bases and the J segment 13 bases; nucleotides outside the gene matches: 9. The CDR3 sequence is 13 residues long. CDR3 region: CASIETSGTNQFF. Written as DNA, the CDR3 is TGTGCCAGCATTGAGACTAGCGGGACGAACCAGTTCTTC.

The chain employs TRBV30 and TRBJ1-4, with 10 bases matching TRBD1. The CDR3 has 15 residues. Trimming at V came to 4 bases and at J to 4 bases, leaving 6 bases not matched to a gene. CDR1 is GTSNPN and CDR2 is SVGIG in the germline V gene (reference sequence). As DNA, the CDR3 is TGTGCCTGGACGACTTGGACAGGGGGTAATGAAAAACTGTTTTTT. The encoded protein is CAWTTWTGGNEKLFF.

The rearrangement uses TRBV28 and TRBJ1-3, with D uncertain. The V gene lost 1 base and the J gene lost 2 bases, with 9 bases spanning the gap. CDR1 is MDHEN and CDR2 is SYDVKM in the germline V gene. The CDR3 sequence is 15 residues long. The CDR3 DNA follows: TGTGCCAGCAGTTTATCTTGGACGGCTGGAAACACCATATATTTT. Translation gives CASSLSWTAGNTIYF.

The V gene is TRBV5-5, the J gene TRBJ2-3; the match to TRBD2 covers 7 bases. The CDR3 runs to 13 residues. With 6 bases clipped from V and 1 base from J, the junction kept 2 bases outside the gene matches. In germline, CDR1 is SGHKS, CDR2 YYEKEE (reference sequence). CDR3 residues: CASKRGRTDTQYF. The CDR3 bases are TGTGCCAGCAAGCGGGGACGCACAGATACGCAGTATTTT. Complete variable domain (other parts from reference TRBV5-5 and TRBJ2-3): DAGVTQSPTHLIKTRGQQVTLRCSPISGHKSVSWYQQVLGQGPQFIFQYYEKEERGRGNFPDRFSARQFPNYSSELNVNALLLGDSALYLCASKRGRTDTQYFGPGTRLTVL.

This clone was observed once. The V and J genes are TRBV2 and TRBJ1-2; D not certain. Deletions cut 3 bases from V and 4 bases from J, with 6 bases between. Per germline, CDR1 SNHLY and CDR2 FYNNEI. CDR3 length equals 12 residues. CDR3 sequence reads: CASSDDGYGYTF. The DNA of the CDR3 is TGTGCCAGCAGTGATGATGGCTATGGCTACACCTTC.

J is TRBJ2-2 and V is TRBV7-7; D could derive from TRBD1 or TRBD2 (5 bases each). The CDR3 has 15 amino acids. Trimming took off 5 bases at V and 7 bases at J, with 17 bases between the two ends. Germline CDR1 reads SSHAT; CDR2 reads FNYEAQ (reference sequence). This CDR3 reads CASSPYPGRGGELFF. DNA for the CDR3: TGTGCCAGCAGCCCTTACCCGGGACGGGGCGGGGAGCTGTTTTTT.

V is TRBV7-9 and J is TRBJ1-2; D possibly corresponds to TRBD1 (6 bases). This CDR3 is built from 16 residues. From germline, CDR1 is SEHNR and CDR2 FQNEAQ (reference sequence). Trimming stripped 2 bases from V and 0 bases from J, with 13 bases between. The CDR3 DNA is TGTGCCAGCAGCTTACCCGGCGGGGGCCCTAACTATGGCTACACCTTC. It is translated as CASSLPGGGPNYGYTF. Full variable domain (missing parts from reference TRBV7-9 and TRBJ1-2): DTGVSQNPRHKITKRGQNVTFRCDPISEHNRLYWYRQTLGQGPEFLTYFQNEAQLEKSRLLSDRFSAERPKGSFSTLEIQRTEQGDSAMYLCASSLPGGGPNYGYTFGSGTRLTVV.

V usage is TRBV20-1 and J usage is TRBJ2-5; D remains ambiguous. This CDR3 is 11 amino acids long. CDR1 and CDR2 (germline): DFQATT, SNEGSKA (reference sequence). V was shortened by 5 bases and J by 4 bases, with 8 bases between the two germline ends. In nucleotides, the CDR3 is TGCAGTGCTTCGAAGGTAGAGACCCAGTACTTC. It translates to CSASKVETQYF.